This TCR beta chain was obtained from a study of blood T cell repertoires in COVID-19. Overall study context: Sources were T cells, B-cell-depleted T cells, or PBMCs; the material itself was cDNA or gDNA.

With V trimmed by 4 bases and J by 8 bases, 11 bases remained unmatched. This CDR3 contains 16 residues. Germline V gene sequence: CDR1 WSHSY, CDR2 SAAADI. Study processing details: Reference gene primer amplification yielded estimated nucleated cell counts. Generated by immunoSEQ multiplex PCR, the TCRdb table keeps only in-frame clones and is missing some. For V, J and clone size, that table is used; D and trimming come from the DNA. This table has 220,000 or so clones, roughly 84% appearing once. Living in about two dozen US areas, the participants were between roughly 18 and 89 years of age. What was sequenced was PBMCs or T cells enriched from blood (not recorded which). This chain connects TRBV10-2 to TRBJ2-1; the match to TRBD2 covers 10 bases. The TCR was taken from a woman in her 40s who had recovered from COVID-19. As DNA, the CDR3 is TGCGCCAGCAGTGTTAGCGGGAGGCTTATTATCGATGAGCAGTTCTTC. Its protein product is CASSVSGRLIIDEQFF.